The rows below give T cell receptor beta chains drawn from one sample of a study of blood T cell repertoires in COVID-19. Using immunoSEQ multiplex PCR, the repertoire was profiled, and TCRdb retains in-frame clones only, with some absent. The table includes 200,000 to 250,000 clones, around 85% detected once. Sequenced: PBMCs or T cells enriched from blood (not recorded which). The receptors here all came from a woman aged 40 to 50 with acute COVID-19. CDR3s include the opening cysteine and the closing phenylalanine or tryptophan. D genes are given only for firm matches. A clone size is listed for some rows: how often the clone was seen (once, few, many), or a class if it is expanded.

clone_size	v_call	j_call	d_call	cdr3_length	cdr3_aa	cdr3_nt
once	TRBV5-4	TRBJ1-2	-	13	CASSSALNYGYTF	TGTGCCAGCAGCTCAGCGTTGAACTATGGCTACACCTTC
-	TRBV4-2	TRBJ2-1	TRBD2	15	CASSQGGGEYNEQFF	TGTGCCAGCAGCCAAGGCGGGGGAGAGTACAATGAGCAGTTCTTC
-	TRBV28	TRBJ1-5	-	13	CASSLVLRQPQHF	TGTGCCAGCAGTTTAGTCCTCCGTCAGCCCCAGCATTTT
few	TRBV27	TRBJ1-2	-	13	CASSPNRADDYTF	TGTGCCAGCAGCCCCAACAGGGCAGATGACTACACCTTC
-	TRBV5-1	TRBJ2-6	TRBD1	19	CASSRLQMTGSGRANVLTF	TGCGCCAGCAGCCGCCTCCAGATGACAGGGTCTGGGAGGGCCAACGTCCTGACTTTC
-	TRBV28	TRBJ1-5	TRBD1	15	CASSTRRDRGQPQHF	TGTGCCAGCAGTACCCGCCGGGACAGGGGTCAGCCCCAGCATTTT
-	TRBV5-1	TRBJ2-5	TRBD2	19	CASSSSRLAGGPVLETQYF	TGCGCCAGCAGCTCGTCACGACTAGCGGGAGGGCCTGTCCTTGAGACCCAGTACTTC
once	TRBV19	TRBJ2-7	TRBD2	15	CASSMSSGSVYEQYF	TGTGCCAGTAGTATGTCTAGCGGGAGCGTATACGAGCAGTACTTC
-	TRBV30	TRBJ1-1	-	14	CAWSVAGYNTEAFF	TGTGCCTGGAGTGTAGCGGGATACAACACTGAAGCTTTCTTT
many	TRBV30	TRBJ1-6	-	16	CAWSGGPYSYNSPLHF	TGTGCCTGGAGCGGGGGTCCTTACTCCTATAATTCACCCCTCCACTTT
once	TRBV30	TRBJ1-5	-	14	CAWTSGVGNQPQHF	TGTGCCTGGACCTCCGGAGTGGGCAATCAGCCCCAGCATTTT
-	TRBV6-5	TRBJ2-7	-	15	CASSHGTTRGLEQYF	TGTGCCAGCAGCCACGGGACAACCCGCGGTCTCGAGCAGTACTTC
-	TRBV6-1	TRBJ2-3	TRBD2	16	CASSVAGLGSTDTQYF	TGTGCCAGCAGTGTAGCGGGGCTCGGAAGCACAGATACGCAGTATTTT
-	TRBV28	TRBJ2-1	-	18	CASSFSAGLGAVDNEQFF	TGTGCCAGCAGTTTTTCTGCCGGGCTAGGAGCGGTCGACAATGAGCAGTTCTTC
-	TRBV7-9	TRBJ2-1	-	14	CASSSNGVYNEQFF	TGTGCCAGCAGCTCTAACGGGGTTTACAATGAGCAGTTCTTC
-	TRBV9	TRBJ2-1	TRBD2	15	CASSVAGTSSVEQFF	TGTGCCAGCAGCGTAGCCGGGACTAGTTCGGTTGAGCAGTTCTTC
-	TRBV21-1	TRBJ1-2	-	14	CASSKVGDGYGYTF	TGTGCCAGCAGCAAAGTAGGGGATGGGTATGGCTACACCTTC
-	TRBV10-3	TRBJ2-7	-	11	CAISESREQYF	TGTGCCATCAGTGAGTCTCGCGAGCAGTACTTC
-	TRBV29-1	TRBJ1-4	TRBD1	13	CSVRGRGDEKLFF	TGCAGCGTTCGTGGCAGGGGGGACGAAAAACTGTTTTTT
-	TRBV10-1	TRBJ2-1	-	15	CASSDAGRPFRGQFF	TGCGCCAGCAGTGACGCGGGACGGCCGTTTAGGGGGCAGTTCTTC
-	TRBV5-1	TRBJ1-2	TRBD1	15	CASSFRGQGGYGYTF	TGCGCCAGCAGCTTTAGGGGACAGGGGGGCTATGGCTACACCTTC
-	TRBV4-1	TRBJ1-4	-	15	CASSSPGTTNEKLFF	TGCGCCAGCAGCAGCCCGGGGACAACTAATGAAAAACTGTTTTTT
-	TRBV19	TRBJ2-3	TRBD1	17	CASSTRDPGQGADTQYF	TGTGCCAGTAGTACCCGAGACCCGGGACAGGGTGCAGATACGCAGTATTTT
few	TRBV18	TRBJ2-1	TRBD1	15	CASSPGQDSYNEQFF	TGTGCCAGCTCCCCTGGACAGGACTCCTACAATGAGCAGTTCTTC
-	TRBV30	TRBJ1-2	TRBD1	13	CAWTGGTGGGYTF	TGTGCCTGGACGGGGGGAACAGGGGGTGGCTACACCTTC
few	TRBV7-7	TRBJ2-1	TRBD1	15	CASSKRQGHLNEQFF	TGTGCCAGCAGCAAGCGACAGGGTCACCTCAATGAGCAGTTCTTC
-	TRBV4-2	TRBJ2-7	-	17	CASSPKTDILLSSEQYF	TGTGCCAGCAGCCCGAAGACAGACATCCTACTCTCGAGCGAGCAGTACTTC
-	TRBV27	TRBJ1-6	TRBD1	18	CASSLLGVGQGANSPLHF	TGTGCCAGCAGTTTATTAGGTGTGGGACAGGGGGCTAATTCACCCCTCCACTTT
-	TRBV5-1	TRBJ1-5	TRBD1	16	CASSETTGGSNQPQHF	TGCGCCAGCAGCGAAACAACAGGGGGCTCAAATCAGCCCCAGCATTTT
-	TRBV6-1	TRBJ2-3	-	14	CASSELLATDTQYF	TGTGCCAGCAGTGAATTGCTAGCAACAGATACGCAGTATTTT
-	TRBV7-3	TRBJ2-7	TRBD1	13	CASSRDSSYEQYF	TGTGCCAGCAGCCGGGACAGCTCCTACGAGCAGTACTTC
-	TRBV4-1	TRBJ1-2	-	15	CASSQAGQGIDGYTF	TGCGCCAGCAGCCAAGCCGGCCAGGGGATCGATGGCTACACCTTC
-	TRBV18	TRBJ2-7	TRBD1	19	CASSLRLLKTGTGGDEQYF	TGTGCCAGCTCACTTCGGCTGTTAAAAACCGGGACAGGGGGCGACGAGCAGTACTTC
-	TRBV10-3	TRBJ2-3	-	14	CAISERGSGDTQYF	TGTGCCATCAGTGAGAGGGGGAGCGGAGATACGCAGTATTTT
once	TRBV28	TRBJ1-1	-	14	CASSIQGARAEAFF	TGTGCCAGCAGTATCCAAGGGGCCAGGGCTGAAGCTTTCTTT
-	TRBV7-9	TRBJ1-1	TRBD1	16	CASTKTRTGIHTEAFF	TGTGCCAGCACCAAGACTCGGACAGGGATTCATACTGAAGCTTTCTTT
once	TRBV10-1	TRBJ1-4	-	13	CASSDRSGEKLFF	TGCGCCAGCAGTGATCGGTCGGGGGAAAAACTGTTTTTT
-	TRBV2	TRBJ2-7	-	12	CASSSTFYEQYF	TGTGCCAGCAGTTCGACATTCTACGAGCAGTACTTC
-	TRBV6-1	TRBJ2-3	-	16	CASSESRPVRADTQYF	TGTGCCAGCAGTGAGTCCCGGCCCGTGAGGGCAGATACGCAGTATTTT
-	TRBV6-6	TRBJ2-3	-	14	CASSLGLSTDTQYF	TGTGCCAGCAGCCTCGGACTTAGCACAGATACGCAGTATTTT
-	TRBV9	TRBJ2-7	TRBD2	15	CASSPRTSGPYEQYF	TGTGCCAGCAGCCCCAGGACTAGCGGTCCCTACGAGCAGTACTTC
once	TRBV3-1/TRBV3-2	TRBJ2-3	-	17	CASSQARMGRSTDTQYF	TGTGCCAGCAGCCAAGCGAGAATGGGGCGGAGCACAGATACGCAGTATTTT
many	TRBV29-1	TRBJ1-5	-	12	CSAGDPNQPQHF	TGCAGCGCCGGGGATCCCAATCAGCCCCAGCATTTT
-	TRBV11-2	TRBJ1-1	-	16	CASSSHRTYRNTEAFF	TGTGCCAGCAGCTCACACCGGACTTACAGAAACACTGAAGCTTTCTTT
-	TRBV4-3	TRBJ1-2	-	13	CASRGGLSHGYTF	TGCGCCAGCAGGGGAGGCCTATCGCACGGCTACACCTTC
-	TRBV25-1	TRBJ2-2	TRBD1	16	CASRSSGGADTGELFF	TGTGCCAGCAGAAGCTCAGGGGGCGCAGACACCGGGGAGCTGTTTTTT
-	TRBV2	TRBJ1-5	TRBD1	14	CASTKGQGDQPQHF	TGTGCCAGCACCAAAGGACAGGGAGACCAGCCCCAGCATTTT
few	TRBV7-9	TRBJ2-3	-	15	CASRSTGSLYATQYF	TGTGCCAGCAGATCTACAGGGTCCCTGTACGCTACGCAGTATTTT
-	TRBV19	TRBJ1-5	-	14	CASSIRVSNQPQHF	TGTGCCAGTAGTATACGAGTAAGCAATCAGCCCCAGCATTTT
-	TRBV11-2	TRBJ1-6	-	13	CASSLFGTPPLHF	TGTGCCAGCAGCTTGTTTGGCACGCCACCCCTCCACTTT
-	TRBV7-8	TRBJ2-1	-	16	CASSLASRGSYNEQFF	TGTGCCAGCAGCTTAGCCTCCCGGGGCTCCTACAATGAGCAGTTCTTC
-	TRBV24-1	TRBJ2-5	-	13	CATSDGVSEAQYF	TGTGCCACCAGTGATGGGGTGTCGGAGGCCCAGTACTTC